This entry features one TCR beta chain sequence. Per the germline V gene, CDR1 is SQVTM and CDR2 is ANQGSEA. The CDR3 is made up of 15 amino acids. The germline V and J ends were trimmed by 4 bases and 5 bases, with 20 bases remaining between them. This sample is part of a study of CD8+ T cells in alopecia areata. Following extraction, RNA underwent reverse transcription to cDNA, which served as the sequencing template. Libraries were prepared by immunoSEQ multiplex PCR; TCRdb keeps only in-frame clonotypes and omits some of them. The sample shows about 180,000 clones, about 63% of them seen only once.

The material sequenced was CD4+ T cells sorted from blood, taken at week 0. This sequence was found in a human donor with alopecia areata. The chain uses TRBV29-1 and TRBJ2-5; maybe TRBD1 (6 bases). The CDR3 bases are TGCAGCGTTGTGGACCCCCGACAGGTTTTGGAGACCCAGTACTTC. Protein product: CSVVDPRQVLETQYF.